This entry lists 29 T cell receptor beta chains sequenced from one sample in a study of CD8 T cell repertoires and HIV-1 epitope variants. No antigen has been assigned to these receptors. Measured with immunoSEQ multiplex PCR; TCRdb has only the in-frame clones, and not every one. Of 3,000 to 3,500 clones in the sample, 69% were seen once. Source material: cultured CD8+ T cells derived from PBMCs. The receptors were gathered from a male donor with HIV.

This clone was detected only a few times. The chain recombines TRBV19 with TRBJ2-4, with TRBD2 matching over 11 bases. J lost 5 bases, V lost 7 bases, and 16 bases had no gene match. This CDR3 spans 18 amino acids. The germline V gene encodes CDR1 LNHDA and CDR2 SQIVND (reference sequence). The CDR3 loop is CASNDRRWGGLAENIQYF. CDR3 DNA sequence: TGTGCCAGTAACGATCGGAGGTGGGGGGGACTAGCGGAAAACATTCAGTACTTC.

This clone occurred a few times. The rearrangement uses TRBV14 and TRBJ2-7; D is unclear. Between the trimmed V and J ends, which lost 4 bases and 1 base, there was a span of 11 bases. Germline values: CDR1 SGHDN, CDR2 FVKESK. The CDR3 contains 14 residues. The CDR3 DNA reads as TGTGCCAGCAGCCGGGTAAGGGCTTCCTACGAGCAGTACTTC. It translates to CASSRVRASYEQYF.

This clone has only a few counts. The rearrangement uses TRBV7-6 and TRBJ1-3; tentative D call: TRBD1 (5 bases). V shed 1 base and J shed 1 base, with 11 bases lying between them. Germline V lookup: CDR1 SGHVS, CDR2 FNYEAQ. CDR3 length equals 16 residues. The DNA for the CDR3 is TGTGCCAGCAGCTTAGACTGGCAGGGATCTGGAAACACCATATATTTT. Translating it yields CASSLDWQGSGNTIYF.

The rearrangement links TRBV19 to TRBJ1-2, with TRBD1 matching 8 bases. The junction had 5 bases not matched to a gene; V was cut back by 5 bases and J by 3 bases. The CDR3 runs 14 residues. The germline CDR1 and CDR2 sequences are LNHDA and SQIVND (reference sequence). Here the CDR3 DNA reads TGTGCCAGTAGTCCTCAGGGGGCCGACTATGGCTACACCTTC. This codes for CASSPQGADYGYTF. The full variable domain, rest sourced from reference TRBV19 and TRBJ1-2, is DGGITQSPKYLFRKEGQNVTLSCEQNLNHDAMYWYRQDPGQGLRLIYYSQIVNDFQKGDIAEGYSVSREKKESFPLTVTSAQKNPTAFYLCASSPQGADYGYTFGSGTRLTVV.

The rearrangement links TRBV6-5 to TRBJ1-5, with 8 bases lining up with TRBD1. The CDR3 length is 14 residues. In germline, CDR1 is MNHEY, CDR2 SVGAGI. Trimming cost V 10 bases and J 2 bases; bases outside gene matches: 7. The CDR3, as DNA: TGTGCCACATCAGGGGGCGTTCGCAATCAGCCCCAGCATTTT. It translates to CATSGGVRNQPQHF.

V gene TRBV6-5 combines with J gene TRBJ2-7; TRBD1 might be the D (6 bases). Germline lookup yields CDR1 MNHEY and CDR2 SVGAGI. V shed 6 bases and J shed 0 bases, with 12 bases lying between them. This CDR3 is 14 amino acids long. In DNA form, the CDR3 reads TGTGCCAGCAGATACAGGGAAAGCTCCTACGAGCAGTACTTC. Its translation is CASRYRESSYEQYF.

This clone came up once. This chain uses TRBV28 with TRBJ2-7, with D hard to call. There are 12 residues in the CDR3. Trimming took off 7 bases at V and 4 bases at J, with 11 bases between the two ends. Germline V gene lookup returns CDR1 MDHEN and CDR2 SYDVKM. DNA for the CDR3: TGTGCCAGCACCGATTGGACGTACGAGCAGTACTTC. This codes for CASTDWTYEQYF.

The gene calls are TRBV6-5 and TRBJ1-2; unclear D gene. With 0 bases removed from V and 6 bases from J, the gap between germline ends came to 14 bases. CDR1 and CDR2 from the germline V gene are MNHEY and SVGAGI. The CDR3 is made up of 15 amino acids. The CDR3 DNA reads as TGTGCCAGCAGTTACTCTCAACATAGATTGGATGGCTACACCTTC. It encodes CASSYSQHRLDGYTF.

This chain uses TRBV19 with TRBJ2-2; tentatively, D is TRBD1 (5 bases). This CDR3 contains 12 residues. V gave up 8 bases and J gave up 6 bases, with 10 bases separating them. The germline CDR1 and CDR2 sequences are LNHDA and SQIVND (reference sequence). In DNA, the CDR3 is TGTGCCAGTGGGTGGGGCCCCGGGGAGCTGTTTTTT. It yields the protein CASGWGPGELFF.

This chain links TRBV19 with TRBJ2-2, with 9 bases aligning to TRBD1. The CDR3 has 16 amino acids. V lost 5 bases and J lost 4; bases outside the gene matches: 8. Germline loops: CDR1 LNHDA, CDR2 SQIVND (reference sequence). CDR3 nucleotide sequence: TGTGCCAGTAGTTTAACAGGGGGCTTTGGCACCGGGGAGCTGTTTTTT. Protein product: CASSLTGGFGTGELFF. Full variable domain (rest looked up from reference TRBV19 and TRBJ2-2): DGGITQSPKYLFRKEGQNVTLSCEQNLNHDAMYWYRQDPGQGLRLIYYSQIVNDFQKGDIAEGYSVSREKKESFPLTVTSAQKNPTAFYLCASSLTGGFGTGELFFGEGSRLTVL.

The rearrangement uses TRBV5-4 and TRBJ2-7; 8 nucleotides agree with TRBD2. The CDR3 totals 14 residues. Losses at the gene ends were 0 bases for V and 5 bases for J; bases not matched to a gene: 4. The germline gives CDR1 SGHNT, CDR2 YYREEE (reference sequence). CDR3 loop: CASSLGGGNNEQYF. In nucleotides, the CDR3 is TGTGCCAGCAGCTTGGGCGGGGGGAACAACGAGCAGTACTTC.

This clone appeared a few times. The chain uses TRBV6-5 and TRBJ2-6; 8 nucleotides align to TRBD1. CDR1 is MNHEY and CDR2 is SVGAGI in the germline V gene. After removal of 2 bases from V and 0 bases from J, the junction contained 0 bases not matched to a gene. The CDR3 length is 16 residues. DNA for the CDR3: TGTGCCAGCAGTTACACAGGGGGCTCTGGGGCCAACGTCCTGACTTTC. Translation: CASSYTGGSGANVLTF.

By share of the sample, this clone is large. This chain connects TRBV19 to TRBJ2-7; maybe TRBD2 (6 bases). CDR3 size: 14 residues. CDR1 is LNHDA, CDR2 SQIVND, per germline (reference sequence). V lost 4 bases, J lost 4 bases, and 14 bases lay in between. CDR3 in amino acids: CASSTLATEYEQYF. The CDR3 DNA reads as TGTGCCAGTAGTACCCTAGCGACAGAATACGAGCAGTACTTC.

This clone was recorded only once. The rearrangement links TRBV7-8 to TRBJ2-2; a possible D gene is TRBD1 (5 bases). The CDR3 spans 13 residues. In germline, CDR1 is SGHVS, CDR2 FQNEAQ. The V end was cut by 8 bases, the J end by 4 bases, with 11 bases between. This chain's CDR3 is CASLRGSTGELFF. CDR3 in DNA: TGTGCCAGCCTTAGGGGATCCACCGGGGAGCTGTTTTTT.

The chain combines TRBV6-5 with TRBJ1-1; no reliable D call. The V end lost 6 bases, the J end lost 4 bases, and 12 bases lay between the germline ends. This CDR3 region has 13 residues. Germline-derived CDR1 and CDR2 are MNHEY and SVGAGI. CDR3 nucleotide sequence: TGTGCCAGCAGAGCCGGGAGTAGCACTGAAGCTTTCTTT. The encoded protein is CASRAGSSTEAFF.

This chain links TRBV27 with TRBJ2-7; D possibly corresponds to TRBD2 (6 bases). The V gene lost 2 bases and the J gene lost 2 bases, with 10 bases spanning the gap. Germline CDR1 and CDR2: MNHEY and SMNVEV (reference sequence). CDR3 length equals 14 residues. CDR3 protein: CASSLSAGPYEQYF. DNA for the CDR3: TGTGCCAGCAGTTTAAGTGCGGGACCCTACGAGCAGTACTTC.

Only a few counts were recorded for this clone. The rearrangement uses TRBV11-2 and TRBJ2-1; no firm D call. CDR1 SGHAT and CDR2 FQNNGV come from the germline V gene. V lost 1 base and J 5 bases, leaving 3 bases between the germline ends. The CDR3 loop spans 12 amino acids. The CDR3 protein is CASSLGDNEQFF. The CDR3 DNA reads TGTGCCAGCAGCTTAGGAGACAATGAGCAGTTCTTC.

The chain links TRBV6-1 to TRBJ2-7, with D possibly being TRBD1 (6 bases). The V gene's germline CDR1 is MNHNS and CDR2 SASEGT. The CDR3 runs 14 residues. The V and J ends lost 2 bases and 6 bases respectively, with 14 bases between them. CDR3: CASSELAGESEQYF. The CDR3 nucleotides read TGTGCCAGCAGTGAATTGGCAGGGGAGAGCGAGCAGTACTTC.

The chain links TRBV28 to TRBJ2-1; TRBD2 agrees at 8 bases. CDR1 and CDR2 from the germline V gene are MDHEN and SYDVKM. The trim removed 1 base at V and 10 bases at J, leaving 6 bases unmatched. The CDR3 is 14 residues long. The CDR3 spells CASSLSRGAMEQFF. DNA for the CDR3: TGTGCCAGCAGTTTATCGCGGGGGGCTATGGAGCAGTTCTTC.

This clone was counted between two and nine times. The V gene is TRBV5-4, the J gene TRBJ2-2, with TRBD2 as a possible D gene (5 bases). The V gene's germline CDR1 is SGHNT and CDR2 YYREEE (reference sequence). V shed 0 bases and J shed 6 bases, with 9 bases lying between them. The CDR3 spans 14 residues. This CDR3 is CASSLDRGSGELFF. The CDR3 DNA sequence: TGTGCCAGCAGCTTGGATCGAGGGTCCGGGGAGCTGTTTTTT.

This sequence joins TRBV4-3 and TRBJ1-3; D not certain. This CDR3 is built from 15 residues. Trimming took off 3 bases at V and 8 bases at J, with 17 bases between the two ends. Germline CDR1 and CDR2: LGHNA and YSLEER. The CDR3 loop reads CASSQQGRPPDTIYF. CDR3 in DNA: TGCGCCAGCAGCCAGCAAGGCAGGCCCCCGGACACCATATATTTT.

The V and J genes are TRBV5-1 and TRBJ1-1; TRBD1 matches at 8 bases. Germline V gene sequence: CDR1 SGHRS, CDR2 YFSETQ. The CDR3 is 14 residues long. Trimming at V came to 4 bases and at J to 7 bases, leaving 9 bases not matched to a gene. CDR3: CASSPRQGTGEAFF. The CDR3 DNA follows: TGCGCCAGCAGCCCTCGACAGGGGACGGGTGAAGCTTTCTTT.

Written as DNA, the CDR3 is TGTGCCACCAGCGCGGGGTTGTTGGATACGCAGTATTTT. Translated: CATSAGLLDTQYF. This chain joins TRBV15 and TRBJ2-3, with D possibly TRBD2 on 6 matching bases. Germline CDR1 reads LNHNV; CDR2 reads YYDKDF (reference sequence). CDR3 size: 13 residues. Trimming cost V 5 bases and J 6 bases, with 12 bases left between them. Full variable domain (rest looked up from reference TRBV15 and TRBJ2-3): DAMVIQNPRYQVTQFGKPVTLSCSQTLNHNVMYWYQQKSSQAPKLLFHYYDKDFNNEADTPDNFQSRRPNTSFCFLDIRSPGLGDTAMYLCATSAGLLDTQYFGPGTRLTVL.

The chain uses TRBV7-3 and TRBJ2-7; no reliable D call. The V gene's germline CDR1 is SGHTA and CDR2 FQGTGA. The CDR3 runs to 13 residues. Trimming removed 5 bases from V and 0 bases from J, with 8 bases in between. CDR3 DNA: TGTGCCAGCAGCGAAGGGCCCTCCTACGAGCAGTACTTC. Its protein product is CASSEGPSYEQYF.

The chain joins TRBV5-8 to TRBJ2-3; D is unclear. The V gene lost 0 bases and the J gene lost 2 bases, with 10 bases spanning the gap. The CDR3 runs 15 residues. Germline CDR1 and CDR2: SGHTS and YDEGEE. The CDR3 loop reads CASSLAEISTDTQYF. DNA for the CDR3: TGTGCCAGCAGCTTGGCCGAAATTTCCACAGATACGCAGTATTTT.

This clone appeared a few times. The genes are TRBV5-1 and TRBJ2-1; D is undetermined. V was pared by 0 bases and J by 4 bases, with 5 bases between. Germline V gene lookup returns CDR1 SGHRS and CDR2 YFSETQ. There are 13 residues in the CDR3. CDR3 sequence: CASSLDSYNEQFF. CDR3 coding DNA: TGCGCCAGCAGCTTGGACAGTTACAATGAGCAGTTCTTC.

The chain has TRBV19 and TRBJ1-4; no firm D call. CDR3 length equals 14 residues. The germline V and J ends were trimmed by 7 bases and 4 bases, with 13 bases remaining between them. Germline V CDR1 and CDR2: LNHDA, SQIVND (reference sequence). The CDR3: CASNKAGYNEKLFF. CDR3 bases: TGTGCCAGTAATAAAGCCGGCTATAATGAAAAACTGTTTTTT.

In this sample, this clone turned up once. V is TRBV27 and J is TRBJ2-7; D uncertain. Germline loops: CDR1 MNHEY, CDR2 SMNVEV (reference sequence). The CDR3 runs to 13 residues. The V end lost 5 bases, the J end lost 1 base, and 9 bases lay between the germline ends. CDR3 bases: TGTGCCAGCAGTCCTCCCCTATCCTACGAGCAGTACTTC. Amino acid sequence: CASSPPLSYEQYF.

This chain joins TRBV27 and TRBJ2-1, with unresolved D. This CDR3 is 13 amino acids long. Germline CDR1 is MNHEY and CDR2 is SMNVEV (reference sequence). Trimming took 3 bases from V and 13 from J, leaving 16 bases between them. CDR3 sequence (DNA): TGTGCCAGCAGTTTTTCCATTAAGGGTACTCAGTTCTTC. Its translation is CASSFSIKGTQFF.